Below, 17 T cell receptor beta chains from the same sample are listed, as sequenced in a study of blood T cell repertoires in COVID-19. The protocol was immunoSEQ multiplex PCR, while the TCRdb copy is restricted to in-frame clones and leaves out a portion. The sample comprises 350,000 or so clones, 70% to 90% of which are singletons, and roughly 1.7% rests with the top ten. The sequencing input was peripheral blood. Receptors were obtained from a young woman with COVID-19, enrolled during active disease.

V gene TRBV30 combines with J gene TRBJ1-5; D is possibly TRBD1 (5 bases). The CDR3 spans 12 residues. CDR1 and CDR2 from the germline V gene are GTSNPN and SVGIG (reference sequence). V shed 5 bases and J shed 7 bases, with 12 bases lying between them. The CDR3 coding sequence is TGTGCCTGGGGGACTCCTGGGCAGCCCCAGCATTTT. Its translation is CAWGTPGQPQHF.

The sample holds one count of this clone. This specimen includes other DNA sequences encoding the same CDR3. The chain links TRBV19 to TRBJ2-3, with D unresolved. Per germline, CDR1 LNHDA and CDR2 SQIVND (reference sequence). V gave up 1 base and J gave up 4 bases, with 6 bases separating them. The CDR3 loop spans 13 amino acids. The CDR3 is CASSIGTADTQYF. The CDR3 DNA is TGTGCCAGTAGTATAGGAACTGCAGATACGCAGTATTTT.

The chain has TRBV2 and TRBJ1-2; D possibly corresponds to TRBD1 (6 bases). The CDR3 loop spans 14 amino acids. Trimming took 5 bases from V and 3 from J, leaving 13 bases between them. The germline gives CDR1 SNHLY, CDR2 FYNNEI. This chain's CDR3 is CASSFTRGDYGYTF. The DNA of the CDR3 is TGTGCCAGCAGTTTTACCAGGGGTGACTATGGCTACACCTTC.

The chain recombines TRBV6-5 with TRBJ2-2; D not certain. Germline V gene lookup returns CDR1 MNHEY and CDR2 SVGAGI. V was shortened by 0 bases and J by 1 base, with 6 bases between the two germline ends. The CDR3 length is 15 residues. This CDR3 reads CASSYSSVNTGELFF. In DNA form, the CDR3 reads TGTGCCAGCAGTTACTCGAGTGTGAACACCGGGGAGCTGTTTTTT.

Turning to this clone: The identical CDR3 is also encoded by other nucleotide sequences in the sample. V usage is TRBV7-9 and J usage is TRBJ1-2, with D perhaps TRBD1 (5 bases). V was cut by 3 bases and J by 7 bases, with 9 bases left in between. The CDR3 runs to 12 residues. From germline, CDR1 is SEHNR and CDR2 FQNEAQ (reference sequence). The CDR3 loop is CASSLGGGGYTF. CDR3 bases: TGTGCCAGCAGCTTGGGGGGAGGTGGCTACACCTTC.

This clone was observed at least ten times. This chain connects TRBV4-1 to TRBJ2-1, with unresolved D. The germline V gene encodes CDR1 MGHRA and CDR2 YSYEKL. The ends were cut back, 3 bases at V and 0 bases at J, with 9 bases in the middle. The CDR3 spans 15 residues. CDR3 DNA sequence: TGCGCCAGCAGCCAGAGTACGAGCTCCTACAATGAGCAGTTCTTC. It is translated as CASSQSTSSYNEQFF.

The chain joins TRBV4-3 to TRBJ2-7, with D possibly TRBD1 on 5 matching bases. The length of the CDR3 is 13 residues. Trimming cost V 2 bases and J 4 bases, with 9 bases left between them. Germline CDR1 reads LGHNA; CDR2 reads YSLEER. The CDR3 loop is CASSQYQGYEQYF. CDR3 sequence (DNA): TGCGCCAGCAGCCAATACCAGGGTTACGAGCAGTACTTC.

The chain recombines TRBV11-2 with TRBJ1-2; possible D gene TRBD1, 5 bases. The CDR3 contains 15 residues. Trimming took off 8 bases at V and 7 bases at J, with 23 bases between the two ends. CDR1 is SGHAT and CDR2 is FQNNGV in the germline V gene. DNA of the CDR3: TGTGCCAGCGCCTCAACGCGCGGGGCTTGGGGTGGCTACACCTTC. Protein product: CASASTRGAWGGYTF.

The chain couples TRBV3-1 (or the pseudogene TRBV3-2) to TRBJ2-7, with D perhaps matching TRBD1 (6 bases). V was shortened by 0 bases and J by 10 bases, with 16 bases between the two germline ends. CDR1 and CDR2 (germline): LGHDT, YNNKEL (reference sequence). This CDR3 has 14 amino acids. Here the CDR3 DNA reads TGTGCCAGCAGCCAAGAGAACGGCAGGGGTGATCAGTACTTC. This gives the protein CASSQENGRGDQYF.

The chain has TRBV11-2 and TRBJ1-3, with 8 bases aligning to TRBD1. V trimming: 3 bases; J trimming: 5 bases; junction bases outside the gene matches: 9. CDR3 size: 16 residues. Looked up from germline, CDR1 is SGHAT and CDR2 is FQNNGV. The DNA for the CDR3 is TGTGCCAGCAGCTTCTACAGGGGGAGAAAGAGAAACACCATATATTTT. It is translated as CASSFYRGRKRNTIYF.

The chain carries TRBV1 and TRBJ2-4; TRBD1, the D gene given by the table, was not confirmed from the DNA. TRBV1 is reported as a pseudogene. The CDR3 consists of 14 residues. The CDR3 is CTSSQVGLQNIQYF. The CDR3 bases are TGCACCAGCAGCCAAGTTGGGCTACAAAACATTCAGTACTTC.

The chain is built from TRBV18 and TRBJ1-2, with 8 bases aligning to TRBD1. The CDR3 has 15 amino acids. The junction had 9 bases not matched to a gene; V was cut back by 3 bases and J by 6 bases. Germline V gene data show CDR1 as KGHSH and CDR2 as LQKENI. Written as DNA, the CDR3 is TGTGCCAGCTCACCCTATTCAGGGGGCGCGGATGGCTACACCTTC. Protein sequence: CASSPYSGGADGYTF. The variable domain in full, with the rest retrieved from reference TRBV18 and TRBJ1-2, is NAGVMQNPRHLVRRRGQEARLRCSPMKGHSHVYWYRQLPEEGLKFMVYLQKENIIDESGMPKERFSAEFPKEGPSILRIQQVVRGDSAAYFCASSPYSGGADGYTFGSGTRLTVV.

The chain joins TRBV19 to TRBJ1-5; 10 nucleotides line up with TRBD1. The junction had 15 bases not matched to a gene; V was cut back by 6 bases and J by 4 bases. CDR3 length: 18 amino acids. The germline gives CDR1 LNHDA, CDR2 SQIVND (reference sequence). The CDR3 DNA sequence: TGTGCCAGTAGCCCTGGACAGGGGGACCCCTCCCTAAATCAGCCCCAGCATTTT. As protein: CASSPGQGDPSLNQPQHF.

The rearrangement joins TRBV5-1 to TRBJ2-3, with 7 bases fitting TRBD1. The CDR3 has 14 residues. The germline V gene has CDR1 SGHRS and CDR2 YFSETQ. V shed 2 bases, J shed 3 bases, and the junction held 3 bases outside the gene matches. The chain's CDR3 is CASSFGQATDTQYF. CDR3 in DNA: TGCGCCAGCAGCTTCGGACAGGCTACAGATACGCAGTATTTT.

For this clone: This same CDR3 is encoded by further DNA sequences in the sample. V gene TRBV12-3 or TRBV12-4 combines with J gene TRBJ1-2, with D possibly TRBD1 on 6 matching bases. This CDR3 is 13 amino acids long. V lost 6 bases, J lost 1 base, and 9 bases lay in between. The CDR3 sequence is CASSPDSNYGYTF. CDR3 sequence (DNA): TGTGCCAGCAGCCCGGACAGTAACTATGGCTACACCTTC.

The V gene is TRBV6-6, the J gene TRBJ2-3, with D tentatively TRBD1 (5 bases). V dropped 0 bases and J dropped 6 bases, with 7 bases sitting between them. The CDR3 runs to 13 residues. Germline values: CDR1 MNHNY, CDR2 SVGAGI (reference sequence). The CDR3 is CASSYSGVDTQYF. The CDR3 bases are TGTGCCAGCAGTTACTCAGGGGTGGATACGCAGTATTTT.

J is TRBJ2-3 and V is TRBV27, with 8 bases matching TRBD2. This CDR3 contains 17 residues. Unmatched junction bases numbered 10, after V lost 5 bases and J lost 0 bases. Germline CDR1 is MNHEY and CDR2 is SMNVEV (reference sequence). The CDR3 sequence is CASSHSGVVRSTDTQYF. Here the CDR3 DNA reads TGTGCCAGCAGTCATAGCGGGGTGGTAAGAAGCACAGATACGCAGTATTTT.